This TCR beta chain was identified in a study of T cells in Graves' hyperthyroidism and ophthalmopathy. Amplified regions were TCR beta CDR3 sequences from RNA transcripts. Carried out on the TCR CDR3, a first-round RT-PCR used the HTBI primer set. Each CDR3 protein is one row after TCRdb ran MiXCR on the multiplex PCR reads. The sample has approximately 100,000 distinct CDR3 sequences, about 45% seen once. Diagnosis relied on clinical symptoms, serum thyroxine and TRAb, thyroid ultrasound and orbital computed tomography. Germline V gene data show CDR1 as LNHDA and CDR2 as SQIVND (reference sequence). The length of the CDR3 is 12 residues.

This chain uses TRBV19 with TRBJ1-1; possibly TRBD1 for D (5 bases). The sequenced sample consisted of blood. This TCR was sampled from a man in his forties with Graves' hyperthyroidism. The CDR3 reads CARDSSYTEAFF. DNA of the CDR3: TGTGCTAGAGACAGCTCGTACACTGAAGCTTTCTTT.